This T cell receptor beta chain stems from a study of long-term antiretroviral therapy in people with HIV. Overall study results and limits: The ART regimens used between the mid-2000s and the late 2010s may be less effective than current ones.

Going into DNA extraction, samples held about 0.95-10 million cryopreserved PBMC. Run at survey level, the immunoSEQ assay was version v3.0. Target depth was roughly 35,000-55,000 T-cell genomes per sample. Only in-frame clones appear in the TCRdb table, and some are missing; sequencing was by immunoSEQ multiplex PCR. The repertoire holds 35,000 or so clones, approximately 80% seen once, with just over 7% in the top ten. Per the germline V gene, CDR1 is LNHDA and CDR2 is SQIVND (reference sequence). The CDR3 extends over 15 amino acids. Trimming left V 5 bases short and J 6 bases short, with 16 bases between. A word on this clone: Its target is not known.

The chain is built from TRBV19 and TRBJ2-2, with a weak D call TRBD1 (6 bases). The origin of this receptor is a woman aged 45-59 years with HIV. The sample was unsorted PBMCs, taken 2 years after starting antiretroviral therapy. CDR3 protein: CASSGTNRVAGELFF. The CDR3 DNA is TGTGCCAGTAGTGGAACGAACAGGGTCGCCGGGGAGCTGTTTTTT.